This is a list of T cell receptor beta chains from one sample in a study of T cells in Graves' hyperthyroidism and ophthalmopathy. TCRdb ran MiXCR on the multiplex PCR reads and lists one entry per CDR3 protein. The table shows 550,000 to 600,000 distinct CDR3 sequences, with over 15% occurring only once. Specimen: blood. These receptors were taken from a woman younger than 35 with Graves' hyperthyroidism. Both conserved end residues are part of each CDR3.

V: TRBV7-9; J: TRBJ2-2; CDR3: CASSLVGLATAGELFF
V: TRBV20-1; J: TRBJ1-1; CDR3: CSASGLRGQYSTEAFF
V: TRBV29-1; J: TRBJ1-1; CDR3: CSVAGTGAVRTEAFF
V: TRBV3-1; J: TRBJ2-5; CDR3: CASSPTLEETQYF
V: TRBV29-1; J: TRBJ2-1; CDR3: CSVDGYNEQFF
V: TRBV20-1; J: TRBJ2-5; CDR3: CSARDSLAGATGETQYF
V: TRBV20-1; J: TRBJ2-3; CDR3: CSARAPEGYTQYF
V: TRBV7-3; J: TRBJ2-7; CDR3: CASSETAGSGSEQYF
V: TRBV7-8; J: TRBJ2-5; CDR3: CASSSTTGGLRTQYF
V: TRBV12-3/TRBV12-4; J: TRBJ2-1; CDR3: CASKGTAGTYNEQFF
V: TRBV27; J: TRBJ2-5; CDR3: CASSLERGGLKTQYF
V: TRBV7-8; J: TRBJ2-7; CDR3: CASSRRQGARGEQYF
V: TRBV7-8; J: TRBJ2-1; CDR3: CASSSLAGSYNEQFF
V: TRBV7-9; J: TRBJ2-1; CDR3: CASSSGTGGPFGFHEQFF
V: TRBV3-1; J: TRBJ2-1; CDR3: CASSQGLAGVNEQFF